This T cell receptor (beta chain) derives from a study of monozygotic twins with inflammatory bowel disease. Reprocessing the 5' RACE reads, TCRdb reports a single entry for every CDR3 protein and omits DNA. In all, the sample yields around 200,000 distinct CDR3 sequences. CDR3 length: 13 amino acids. The germline V gene has CDR1 SQVTM and CDR2 ANQGSEA. The receptor was derived from a human donor with ulcerative colitis or Crohn's disease, or a healthy co-twin of an affected twin (not recorded which). V and J are TRBV29-1 and TRBJ2-7; checking the TCRdb D call of TRBD1 is not possible without DNA. The sequenced sample consisted of blood. The CDR3 loop is CSVARGPDYEQYF.